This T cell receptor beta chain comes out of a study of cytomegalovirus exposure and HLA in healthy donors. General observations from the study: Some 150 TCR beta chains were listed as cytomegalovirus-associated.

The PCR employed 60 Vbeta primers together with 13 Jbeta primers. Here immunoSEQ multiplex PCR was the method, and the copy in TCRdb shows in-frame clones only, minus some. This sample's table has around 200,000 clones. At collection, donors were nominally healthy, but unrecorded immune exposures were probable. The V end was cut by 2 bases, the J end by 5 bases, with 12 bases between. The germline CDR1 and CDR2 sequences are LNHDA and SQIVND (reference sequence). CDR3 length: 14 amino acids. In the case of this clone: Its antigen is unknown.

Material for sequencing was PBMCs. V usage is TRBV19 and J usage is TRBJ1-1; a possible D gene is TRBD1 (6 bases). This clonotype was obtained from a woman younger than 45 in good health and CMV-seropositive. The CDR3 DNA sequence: TGTGCCAGTAGTATAACCAGGGGCGCTACTGAAGCTTTCTTT. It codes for CASSITRGATEAFF.